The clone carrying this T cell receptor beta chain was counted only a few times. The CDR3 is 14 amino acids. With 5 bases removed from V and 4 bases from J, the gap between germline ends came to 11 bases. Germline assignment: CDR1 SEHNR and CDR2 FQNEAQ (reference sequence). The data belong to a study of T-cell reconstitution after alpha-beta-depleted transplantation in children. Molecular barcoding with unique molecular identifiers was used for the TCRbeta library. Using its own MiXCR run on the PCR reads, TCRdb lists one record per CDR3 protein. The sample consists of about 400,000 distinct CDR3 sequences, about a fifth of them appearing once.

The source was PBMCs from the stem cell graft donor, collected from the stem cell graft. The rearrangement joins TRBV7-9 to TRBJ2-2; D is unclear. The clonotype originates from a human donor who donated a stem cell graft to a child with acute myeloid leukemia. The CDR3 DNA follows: TGTGCCAGCAGCCTTTCGACTGGCACCGGGGAGCTGTTTTTT. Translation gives CASSLSTGTGELFF.